This T cell receptor (beta chain) was captured in a study of blood T cell repertoires in COVID-19. Study background: Researchers got acute and convalescent COVID-19 samples from the United States, Italy and Spain.

The CDR3 is 14 amino acids. Germline V gene sequence: CDR1 SEHNR, CDR2 FQNEAQ (reference sequence). With 6 bases removed from V and 9 bases from J, the gap between germline ends came to 15 bases. Some clones are missing from TCRdb's copy, which holds only in-frame ones; the method was immunoSEQ multiplex PCR. The table lists roughly 30,000 clones, over 90% of them singletons. This clone showed up just once. The chain employs TRBV7-9 and TRBJ1-6; maybe TRBD1 (6 bases). The source is a human donor in a cohort sampled during active COVID-19. The sequencing sample was made of peripheral blood. CDR3: CASRGGRTASPLHF. The CDR3 nucleotides are TGTGCCAGCAGGGGGGGGCGGACGGCTTCACCCCTCCACTTT.